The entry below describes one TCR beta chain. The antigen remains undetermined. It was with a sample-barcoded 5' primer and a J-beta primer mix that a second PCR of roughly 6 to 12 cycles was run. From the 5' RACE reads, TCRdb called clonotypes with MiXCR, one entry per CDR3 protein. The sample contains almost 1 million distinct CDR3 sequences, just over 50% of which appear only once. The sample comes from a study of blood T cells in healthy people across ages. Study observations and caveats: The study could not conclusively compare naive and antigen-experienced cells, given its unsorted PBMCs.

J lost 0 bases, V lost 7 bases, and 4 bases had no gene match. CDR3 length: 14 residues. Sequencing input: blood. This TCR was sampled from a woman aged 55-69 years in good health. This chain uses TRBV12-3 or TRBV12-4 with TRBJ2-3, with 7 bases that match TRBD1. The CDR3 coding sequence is TGTGCCAGCAAAGCACAGGGGAGCACAGATACGCAGTATTTT. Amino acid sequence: CASKAQGSTDTQYF.